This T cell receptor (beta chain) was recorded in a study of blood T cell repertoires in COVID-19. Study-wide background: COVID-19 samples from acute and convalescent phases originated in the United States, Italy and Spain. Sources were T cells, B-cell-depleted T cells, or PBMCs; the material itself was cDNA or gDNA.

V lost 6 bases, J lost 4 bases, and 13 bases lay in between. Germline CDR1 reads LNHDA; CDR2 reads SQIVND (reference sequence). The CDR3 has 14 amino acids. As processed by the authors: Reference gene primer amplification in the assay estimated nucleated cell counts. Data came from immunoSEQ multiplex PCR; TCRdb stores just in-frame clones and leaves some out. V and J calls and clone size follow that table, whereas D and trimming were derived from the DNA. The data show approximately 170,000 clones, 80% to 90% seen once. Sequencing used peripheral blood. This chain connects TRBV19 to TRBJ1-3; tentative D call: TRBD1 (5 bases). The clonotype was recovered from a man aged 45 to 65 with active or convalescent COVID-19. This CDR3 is CASSLRQIGNTIYF. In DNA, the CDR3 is TGTGCCAGTAGCCTACGACAGATCGGAAACACCATATATTTT. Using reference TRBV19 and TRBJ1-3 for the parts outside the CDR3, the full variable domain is DGGITQSPKYLFRKEGQNVTLSCEQNLNHDAMYWYRQDPGQGLRLIYYSQIVNDFQKGDIAEGYSVSREKKESFPLTVTSAQKNPTAFYLCASSLRQIGNTIYFGEGSWLTVV.